The 22 T cell receptor beta chains in this list originate from one sample, sequenced in a study of OX40 agonist ivuxolimab in advanced cancers. Here immunoSEQ multiplex PCR was the method, and the copy in TCRdb shows in-frame clones only, minus some. The profile shows over 35,000 clones, roughly 86% of them singletons. Here the sequenced sample was CD4+ or CD8+ T cells sorted from blood, taken in a trial of the OX40 agonist ivuxolimab. All receptors derive from an adult with an advanced solid tumor such as melanoma, head and neck, liver or kidney cancer.

The genes are TRBV7-9 and TRBJ2-1, with unresolved D. This CDR3 is 11 amino acids long. V dropped 3 bases and J dropped 9 bases, with 6 bases sitting between them. Germline assignment: CDR1 SEHNR and CDR2 FQNEAQ (reference sequence). The DNA of the CDR3 is TGTGCCAGCAGCTTTATCAGTGAGCAGTTCTTC. Its protein is CASSFISEQFF.

The gene calls are TRBV4-3 and TRBJ2-1, with 8 bases aligning to TRBD2. The length of the CDR3 is 17 residues. Per germline, CDR1 LGHNA and CDR2 YSLEER. V lost 0 bases to trimming and J lost 5 bases; unmatched junction nucleotides: 9. The CDR3 coding sequence is TGCGCCAGCAGCCAAGATTCGGTAGCGGGGCTAAACAATGAGCAGTTCTTC. It specifies CASSQDSVAGLNNEQFF.

This clone was counted only a few times. The rearrangement uses TRBV4-2 and TRBJ1-3, with a weak D call TRBD1 (6 bases). The germline V gene has CDR1 LGHNA and CDR2 YNFKEQ. Trimming left V 3 bases short and J 2 bases short, with 14 bases between. This CDR3 is built from 16 residues. CDR3 protein: CASSHPTGLAGNTIYF. CDR3 in DNA: TGTGCCAGCAGCCATCCTACAGGGTTAGCTGGAAACACCATATATTTT.

This clone was recorded once. The chain joins TRBV10-3 to TRBJ2-7; no clear D gene. Looked up from germline, CDR1 is ENHRY and CDR2 is SYGVKD. This CDR3 has 14 residues. V was cut by 3 bases and J by 3 bases, with 12 bases left in between. The CDR3, as DNA: TGTGCCATCAGTGATCCCGCATCAGACTACGAGCAGTACTTC. It translates to CAISDPASDYEQYF.

In this sample, this clone turned up once. This chain joins TRBV5-1 and TRBJ1-1; D call uncertain. Germline-derived CDR1 and CDR2 are SGHRS and YFSETQ. The CDR3 spans 13 residues. Trimming cost V 0 bases and J 8 bases, with 11 bases left between them. The CDR3 sequence: CASSLDSRIEAFF. Here the CDR3 DNA reads TGCGCCAGCAGCTTGGACAGCCGGATCGAAGCTTTCTTT.

The rearrangement links TRBV6-6 to TRBJ2-7; weak D call: TRBD2 (5 bases). Trimming removed 7 bases at V and 12 bases at J, with 19 bases between. The CDR3 is made up of 12 amino acids. The germline gives CDR1 MNHNY, CDR2 SVGAGI (reference sequence). The CDR3 nucleotides are TGTGCCAGCACCCAAGCCGAGGGTGTTCTGTACGTC. Translating gives CASTQAEGVLYV.

This chain links TRBV7-6 with TRBJ2-5, with 13 bases fitting TRBD2. The CDR3 runs 15 residues. V was pared by 5 bases and J by 2 bases, with 2 bases of the junction left unmatched. Germline assignment: CDR1 SGHVS and CDR2 FNYEAQ. The CDR3 spells CASSRTSGGQETQYF. The CDR3 nucleotides are TGTGCCAGCAGCCGGACTAGCGGGGGACAAGAGACCCAGTACTTC.

The V call is TRBV13, the J call TRBJ2-3; D unclear. The germline V and J ends were trimmed by 3 bases and 2 bases, with 9 bases remaining between them. Per germline, CDR1 PRHDT and CDR2 FYEKMQ (reference sequence). This CDR3 region has 14 residues. As DNA, the CDR3 is TGTGCCAGCAGCTTCCAAGGAGTCACAGATACGCAGTATTTT. It codes for CASSFQGVTDTQYF.

The V and J genes are TRBV5-1 and TRBJ1-1, with a weak D call TRBD1 (5 bases). V lost 4 bases and J 0 bases, leaving 16 bases between the germline ends. The CDR3 is 16 residues long. Germline CDR1 is SGHRS and CDR2 is YFSETQ. The CDR3 sequence is CASSPPAMGVNTEAFF. In DNA, the CDR3 is TGCGCCAGCAGCCCCCCGGCAATGGGGGTGAACACTGAAGCTTTCTTT.

The rearrangement joins TRBV7-3 to TRBJ2-3, with D possibly being TRBD1 or TRBD2 (5 bases each). Germline CDR1 and CDR2: SGHTA and FQGTGA. The ends were cut back, 4 bases at V and 2 bases at J, with 19 bases in the middle. This CDR3 region has 17 residues. The DNA for the CDR3 is TGTGCCAGCAGCTGGGGCGCGAGGGGAACCTACACAGATACGCAGTATTTT. This codes for CASSWGARGTYTDTQYF. The full variable domain, rest sourced from reference TRBV7-3 and TRBJ2-3, is GAGVSQTPSNKVTEKGKYVELRCDPISGHTALYWYRQSLGQGPEFLIYFQGTGAADDSGLPNDRFFAVRPEGSVSTLKIQRTERGDSAVYLCASSWGARGTYTDTQYFGPGTRLTVL.

The chain employs TRBV7-2 and TRBJ2-3; 10 bases are shared with TRBD1. The CDR3 contains 14 residues. V gave up 4 bases and J gave up 4 bases; unmatched junction bases: 2. Germline loops: CDR1 SGHTA, CDR2 FQGNSA. The CDR3: CASSSGTGADTQYF. DNA of the CDR3: TGTGCCAGCAGCTCAGGGACAGGGGCAGATACGCAGTATTTT.

In this sample, this clone turned up a few times. V usage is TRBV28 and J usage is TRBJ1-6; TRBD1 matches 8 bases. In germline, CDR1 is MDHEN, CDR2 SYDVKM. With V trimmed by 4 bases and J by 10 bases, 6 bases remained unmatched. There are 14 residues in the CDR3. For the CDR3, the DNA is TGTGCCAGCAGTTATGGGACAGGTCAATCACCCCTCCACTTT. It yields the protein CASSYGTGQSPLHF.

This chain connects TRBV5-1 to TRBJ2-1; no clear D. The germline gives CDR1 SGHRS, CDR2 YFSETQ. V was trimmed by 1 base and J by 8 bases, leaving 7 bases between them. This CDR3 is 12 amino acids long. The CDR3 reads CASSLNVDEQFF. In DNA, the CDR3 is TGCGCCAGCAGCTTGAATGTCGATGAGCAGTTCTTC.

J is TRBJ2-3 and V is TRBV6-5, with 8 positions matching TRBD2. The ends lost 5 bases at V and 4 bases at J; junction bases unmatched: 5. The CDR3 is 14 residues long. Germline assignment: CDR1 MNHEY and CDR2 SVGAGI. The DNA for the CDR3 is TGTGCCAGCAGTAAAGCGGGGGAGGCAGATACGCAGTATTTT. It yields the protein CASSKAGEADTQYF.

The gene calls are TRBV10-2 and TRBJ1-1; D perhaps matches TRBD1 (5 bases). V shed 3 bases and J shed 5 bases, with 16 bases lying between them. The CDR3 is 15 amino acids. Per the germline V gene, CDR1 is WSHSY and CDR2 is SAAADI. In DNA form, the CDR3 reads TGCGCCAGCAGTGATAGGGGCGAGCTCTCTACTGAAGCTTTCTTT. This gives the protein CASSDRGELSTEAFF.

The chain is built from TRBV6-5 and TRBJ1-1, with no clear D. From germline, CDR1 is MNHEY and CDR2 SVGAGI. The CDR3 consists of 14 residues. Trimming shortened V by 2 bases and J by 2 bases, and 9 bases separated the two germline ends. CDR3 protein: CASSYATPNTEAFF. CDR3 nucleotide sequence: TGTGCCAGCAGTTACGCTACGCCTAACACTGAAGCTTTCTTT.

A note on this clone: Other DNA sequences of this sample code for an identical CDR3. This chain uses TRBV7-2 with TRBJ2-2; D unresolved. Deletions cut 1 base from V and 1 base from J, with 4 bases between. The CDR3 consists of 14 residues. Germline lookup yields CDR1 SGHTA and CDR2 FQGNSA. CDR3 sequence (DNA): TGTGCCAGCAGCTTAGTTTTGAACACCGGGGAGCTGTTTTTT. Its translation is CASSLVLNTGELFF.

The chain joins TRBV9 to TRBJ2-3; a weak D match, TRBD1 (5 bases). V gave up 0 bases and J gave up 3 bases, with 8 bases separating them. This CDR3 is 14 amino acids long. Germline values: CDR1 SGDLS, CDR2 YYNGEE. The CDR3 spells CASSVGPGTDTQYF. In DNA form, the CDR3 reads TGTGCCAGCAGCGTAGGGCCAGGGACAGATACGCAGTATTTT.

The chain employs TRBV9 and TRBJ2-7, with 11 bases fitting TRBD1. Germline V gives CDR1 SGDLS, CDR2 YYNGEE. Trimming removed 3 bases from V and 7 bases from J; junction bases left unmatched: 12. The CDR3 length is 16 residues. In DNA, the CDR3 is TGTGCCAGCAGCGCCGCCGCGGACAGGGGGCGAGGGGAGCAGTACTTC. This codes for CASSAAADRGRGEQYF.

CDR3 bases: TGTGCCAGCAGCTCAACAGACAGGACGGGCGAGCAGTACGTC. Amino acid sequence: CASSSTDRTGEQYV. This chain links TRBV11-2 with TRBJ2-7; tentative D call: TRBD1 (6 bases). The CDR3 consists of 14 residues. CDR1 and CDR2 (germline): SGHAT, FQNNGV. V lost 4 bases and J 6 bases, leaving 16 bases between the germline ends.

The chain recombines TRBV19 with TRBJ1-1; D is possibly TRBD1 (5 bases). This CDR3 region has 15 residues. V was pared by 3 bases and J by 5 bases, with 16 bases between. Germline-derived CDR1 and CDR2 are LNHDA and SQIVND (reference sequence). The DNA of the CDR3 is TGTGCCAGTAGTATCGGGTCAGGGATGGTAACTGAAGCTTTCTTT. Protein product: CASSIGSGMVTEAFF. The variable domain in full, completed from reference TRBV19 and TRBJ1-1, reads DGGITQSPKYLFRKEGQNVTLSCEQNLNHDAMYWYRQDPGQGLRLIYYSQIVNDFQKGDIAEGYSVSREKKESFPLTVTSAQKNPTAFYLCASSIGSGMVTEAFFGQGTRLTVV.

This clone is labeled as medium-sized. The chain combines TRBV7-8 with TRBJ1-4; possible D gene TRBD1, 5 bases. Germline-derived CDR1 and CDR2 are SGHVS and FQNEAQ. CDR3 length: 15 residues. The V end was cut by 6 bases, the J end by 7 bases, with 18 bases between. CDR3 nucleotides: TGTGCCAGCAGTCCTGAGCGGGGGAACATTGAAAAACTGTTTTTT. Its translation: CASSPERGNIEKLFF.